This T cell receptor beta chain was identified during a study of blood T cell repertoires in COVID-19. Study summary: Acute and convalescent COVID-19 specimens originated in the United States, Italy and Spain. T cells, B-cell-depleted T cells, or PBMCs supplied cDNA or gDNA.

In the study's own analysis: Reference gene primer amplification in the assay estimated nucleated cell counts. Method: immunoSEQ multiplex PCR; TCRdb's copy keeps in-frame clones and lacks some. Clone size and V and J calls were adopted from that table, with D and trimming inferred from the DNA. Here the sample spans 140,000 or so clones, about four fifths being singletons. V gave up 5 bases and J gave up 2 bases, with 4 bases separating them. Germline CDR1 MDHEN, CDR2 SYDVKM. The CDR3 is 13 residues long. The chain links TRBV28 to TRBJ2-6; D unclear. Material for sequencing was peripheral blood. This sequence originates from a human donor in a cohort sampled during active COVID-19. CDR3 residues: CASSEPGANVLTF. The DNA for the CDR3 is TGTGCCAGCAGTGAGCCTGGGGCCAACGTCCTGACTTTC.